The text below deals with one TCR beta chain. The antigen is undetermined. Repertoires were generated with immunoSEQ multiplex PCR, while TCRdb's copy carries only in-frame clones and drops some. The data show some 150,000 clones, with roughly 88% seen just once and about 5.4% held by the top ten. The entry originates in a study of T cell responses to AZD1222 COVID-19 vaccine. Study results and caveats: Donor demographics were predominantly white British with a female majority; clonal diversity may be underestimated.

CDR1 and CDR2 from the germline V gene are SGHRS and YFSETQ. Trimming stripped 4 bases from V and 2 bases from J, with 7 bases between. This CDR3 has 13 amino acids. This sequence was found in an adult who received the MenACWY meningococcal vaccine as a control. This sample comprised peripheral blood, obtained 28 days after the second dose of the MenACWY control vaccine. The gene calls are TRBV5-1 and TRBJ1-3, with D uncertain. The CDR3 reads CASSDSPGNTIYF. In DNA form, the CDR3 reads TGCGCCAGCAGCGACTCTCCTGGAAACACCATATATTTT. The complete variable domain, with remaining parts taken from reference TRBV5-1 and TRBJ1-3, reads KAGVTQTPRYLIKTRGQQVTLSCSPISGHRSVSWYQQTPGQGLQFLFEYFSETQRNKGNFPGRFSGRQFSNSRSEMNVSTLELGDSALYLCASSDSPGNTIYFGEGSWLTVV.